This is a list of T cell receptor beta chains from one sample in a study of blood T cell repertoires in COVID-19. Method: immunoSEQ multiplex PCR; TCRdb's copy keeps in-frame clones and lacks some. The sample holds under 250,000 clones, 84% seen once. Sequencing used peripheral blood. These receptors all stem from a man between 45 and 60 years old with acute or convalescent COVID-19. Each CDR3 is given with its conserved first and last residue. The order of the fields is J gene, V gene, clone size, D gene, CDR3 protein, CDR3 DNA. D genes are given only for firm matches. The size of a clone is reported for some rows only, either as once, few or many, or as a class for expanded clones.

TRBJ1-2,TRBV27,once,.,CASRPLQQGSYGYTF,TGTGCCAGCAGACCTCTCCAACAGGGTTCCTATGGCTACACCTTC
TRBJ2-1,TRBV30,.,TRBD2,CALAGEYYNEQFF,TGTGCCTTAGCGGGGGAATACTACAATGAGCAGTTCTTC
TRBJ2-1,TRBV4-1,.,TRBD2,CASSHSSGGSYNEQFF,TGCGCCAGCAGCCACAGTAGCGGGGGCTCCTACAATGAGCAGTTCTTC
TRBJ1-1,TRBV7-2,.,.,CASSLAGAALGTEAFF,TGTGCCAGCAGCTTAGCTGGGGCAGCCCTGGGCACTGAAGCTTTCTTT
TRBJ2-5,TRBV19,.,TRBD2,CASSIDIWGGETQYF,TGTGCCAGTAGTATAGATATTTGGGGGGGGGAGACCCAGTACTTC
TRBJ2-7,TRBV28,.,TRBD1,CASSKGQGGSRAPPYEQYF,TGTGCCAGCAGCAAAGGACAGGGGGGCTCCCGCGCTCCCCCCTACGAGCAGTACTTC
TRBJ2-5,TRBV20-1,.,TRBD2,CSASVSSGRWETQYF,TGCAGTGCTAGTGTGTCTAGCGGGAGATGGGAGACCCAGTACTTC
TRBJ2-1,TRBV24-1,.,TRBD1,CATSDRDSSYNEQFF,TGTGCCACCAGTGATCGGGACAGCTCCTACAATGAGCAGTTCTTC
TRBJ1-5,TRBV6-2/TRBV6-3,.,TRBD1,CASSKGQVFNQPQHF,TGTGCCAGCAGCAAGGGACAGGTCTTCAATCAGCCCCAGCATTTT
TRBJ2-4,TRBV28,.,TRBD2,CASSLLAGGLQYF,TGTGCCAGCAGTTTATTGGCGGGAGGTCTTCAGTACTTC
TRBJ1-2,TRBV10-2,.,.,CASSVGAQGYTF,TGCGCCAGCAGTGTGGGGGCCCAGGGCTACACCTTC
TRBJ2-7,TRBV5-1,.,TRBD1,CASSWTGGSEQYF,TGCGCCAGCAGCTGGACAGGGGGCTCCGAGCAGTACTTC
TRBJ1-2,TRBV2,once,TRBD1,CASSDVDRGLGYTF,TGTGCCAGCAGTGACGTCGACAGGGGGCTTGGCTACACCTTC
TRBJ2-3,TRBV3-1/TRBV3-2,.,TRBD2,CASSQARGGSTDTQYF,TGTGCCAGCAGCCAAGCTCGGGGGGGTAGCACAGATACGCAGTATTTT
TRBJ1-6,TRBV27,once,.,CASSFEGGWAASPLHF,TGTGCCAGCAGTTTCGAGGGAGGGTGGGCTGCCTCACCCCTCCACTTT
TRBJ2-7,TRBV7-6,.,TRBD2,CASSLERETYEQYF,TGTGCCAGCAGCTTAGAGCGGGAAACCTACGAGCAGTACTTC
TRBJ2-7,TRBV30,.,.,CAWSLQGGYEQYF,TGTGCCTGGAGTCTACAGGGCGGCTACGAGCAGTACTTC
TRBJ2-3,TRBV5-1,few,.,CASSLGLRGGPVGRSTDTQYF,TGCGCCAGCAGCTTGGGTTTACGCGGGGGCCCGGTGGGTCGTAGCACAGATACGCAGTATTTT
TRBJ2-1,TRBV2,.,TRBD1,CASSEWGQPGNEQFF,TGTGCCAGCAGTGAATGGGGACAGCCCGGCAATGAGCAGTTCTTC
TRBJ2-7,TRBV28,once,.,CASSLRLREQYF,TGTGCCAGCAGTTTAAGGTTGAGGGAGCAGTACTTC
TRBJ2-5,TRBV9,.,TRBD2,CASSPRLGTAGAQYF,TGTGCCAGCAGCCCCCGCCTGGGAACGGCGGGGGCCCAGTACTTC
TRBJ2-1,TRBV7-3,.,TRBD2,CASSFRGGYNEQFF,TGTGCCAGCAGCTTTCGCGGGGGTTACAATGAGCAGTTCTTC
TRBJ1-3,TRBV4-1,.,.,CASSQAGRRNTIYF,TGCGCCAGCAGCCAAGCAGGGAGGCGAAACACCATATATTTT
TRBJ1-6,TRBV2,few,.,CATLGGNSPLHF,TGTGCCACCTTGGGGGGTAATTCACCCCTCCACTTT
TRBJ2-7,TRBV28,.,TRBD1,CASSPGTENYEQYF,TGTGCCAGCAGCCCCGGGACAGAGAACTACGAGCAGTACTTC
TRBJ2-7,TRBV7-9,.,TRBD1,CASSRGTGGYEQYF,TGTGCCAGCAGCCGCGGGACAGGGGGCTACGAGCAGTACTTC
TRBJ2-3,TRBV7-3,.,TRBD2,CASSLMGLSSGRVDTQYF,TGTGCCAGCAGCTTAATGGGTTTGTCTAGCGGGAGGGTGGATACGCAGTATTTT
TRBJ2-7,TRBV6-5,.,TRBD2,CASSSLAGGLYEQYF,TGTGCCAGCAGTTCACTAGCGGGAGGGTTGTACGAGCAGTACTTC
TRBJ2-7,TRBV5-1,.,TRBD2,CASSLVGGTNYEQYF,TGCGCCAGCAGCTTGGTCGGGGGGACCAATTACGAGCAGTACTTC
TRBJ1-4,TRBV19,.,.,CASSIEGAGHEKLFF,TGTGCCAGTAGTATAGAAGGGGCAGGCCATGAAAAACTGTTTTTT
TRBJ1-3,TRBV3-1/TRBV3-2,.,.,CASSQVNSGNTIYF,TGTGCCAGCAGCCAAGTAAACTCTGGAAACACCATATATTTT
TRBJ2-7,TRBV6-5,.,.,CASSIGAPGSYEQYF,TGTGCCAGCAGCATCGGAGCCCCGGGCTCCTACGAGCAGTACTTC
TRBJ1-1,TRBV24-1,.,.,CATSKNTGLGTEAFF,TGTGCCACCAGTAAAAACACAGGTCTGGGCACTGAAGCTTTCTTT
TRBJ1-1,TRBV5-4,.,.,CASSIRVQDEAFF,TGTGCCAGCAGCATTAGGGTACAGGACGAAGCTTTCTTT
TRBJ2-1,TRBV7-5,.,.,CARPRDRGYNEQFF,TGTGCCAGACCCCGGGACAGGGGCTACAATGAGCAGTTCTTC
TRBJ1-1,TRBV7-2,.,.,CASSFPGSNTEAFF,TGTGCCAGCAGCTTCCCGGGTTCGAACACTGAAGCTTTCTTT
TRBJ1-1,TRBV2,.,.,CASREGSLGEAFF,TGTGCCAGCAGGGAGGGAAGTTTGGGTGAAGCTTTCTTT
TRBJ2-5,TRBV6-5,.,TRBD2,CASSYSASGSKTQYF,TGTGCCAGCAGTTACTCAGCTAGCGGGAGTAAGACCCAGTACTTC